This T cell receptor beta chain was identified during a study of beta chain features in type 1 diabetes. Germline assignment: CDR1 SGHTA and CDR2 FQGNSA. The ends were cut back, 8 bases at V and 3 bases at J, with 10 bases in the middle. This CDR3 comprises 12 residues. Expressed TCRB transcripts got sequenced, as all isolated RNA was reverse transcribed. Clones were read by immunoSEQ multiplex PCR, and TCRdb kept only the in-frame ones, dropping some. This sample has 900,000 or so clones, with roughly 15% found just once. Input material: naive CD4+ T cells from blood. The TCR originated in a woman aged 18-29 years in good health. This rearrangement joins TRBV7-2 to TRBJ2-5, with D perhaps TRBD2 (6 bases). The CDR3 DNA follows: TGTGCCAGCCAACTAGCAAAAGAGACCCAGTACTTC. It specifies CASQLAKETQYF. The full variable domain, with the rest looked up from reference TRBV7-2 and TRBJ2-5, is GAGVSQSPSNKVTEKGKDVELRCDPISGHTALYWYRQSLGQGLEFLIYFQGNSAPDKSGLPSDRFSAERTGGSVSTLTIQRTQQEDSAVYLCASQLAKETQYFGPGTRLLVL.